The clone carrying this T cell receptor (beta chain) was seen repeatedly, ten times or more. What it binds is not known. TCRdb re-derived calls from the reads in MiXCR, one entry per CDR3 protein. Of hundreds of thousands of distinct CDR3 sequences listed, roughly 15% are singletons. This CDR3 contains 13 residues. The J segment lost 5 bases and the V segment lost 3 bases, leaving 3 bases of the junction unmatched. The data were taken from a study of T cell repertoires in cytomegalovirus infection. General study points: Cumulated frequencies of public TCR beta families served to identify carriers of CMV plus the relevant HLA. HLA-C-restricted CMV clonotypes gave the most frequent clonotype in two of eight donors.

The chain couples TRBV12-3 or TRBV12-4 to TRBJ2-7; TRBD1 matches at 8 bases. Sample: PBMCs. The sequence was obtained from a human donor in good health (CMV status not recorded). Some clones in this sample may be carry-over from other donors' samples. The CDR3 protein is CASSFPGGDEQYF. The DNA of the CDR3 is TGTGCCAGCAGTTTTCCAGGGGGCGACGAGCAGTACTTC.